This T cell receptor beta chain derives from a study of control samples from healthy donors and cancer patients. This clone has just one count. TCRdb keeps only in-frame clones here, not all; method: immunoSEQ multiplex PCR. Found here are about 89,000 clones, about 85% of them singletons; the top ten hold over 2%. J gave up 5 bases and V 4 bases, and 7 bases lay outside the gene matches. This CDR3 spans 15 amino acids. Germline V gene data show CDR1 as SGHKS and CDR2 as YYEKEE (reference sequence). The source material was blood. The chain couples TRBV5-5 to TRBJ1-4; 8 bases match TRBD1. The source is a woman aged 40-49 years in good health. CDR3 protein: CASSGQGARNEKLFF. The CDR3 bases are TGTGCCAGCAGCGGTCAGGGGGCCAGGAATGAAAAACTGTTTTTT.